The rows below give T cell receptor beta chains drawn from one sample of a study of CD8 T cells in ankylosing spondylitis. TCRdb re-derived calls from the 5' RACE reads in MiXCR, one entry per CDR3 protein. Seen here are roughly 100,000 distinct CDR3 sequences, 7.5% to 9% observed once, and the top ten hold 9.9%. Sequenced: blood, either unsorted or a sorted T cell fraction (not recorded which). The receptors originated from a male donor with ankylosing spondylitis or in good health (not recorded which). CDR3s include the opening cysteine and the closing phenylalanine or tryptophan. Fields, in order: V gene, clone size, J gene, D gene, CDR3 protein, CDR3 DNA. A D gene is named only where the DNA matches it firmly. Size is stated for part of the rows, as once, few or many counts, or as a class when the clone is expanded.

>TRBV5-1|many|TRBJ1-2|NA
CASSFPGANYGYTF
TGCGCCAGCAGCTTCCCAGGAGCTAACTATGGCTACACCTTC
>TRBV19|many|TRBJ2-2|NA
CASSIWILAGPGELFF
TGTGCCAGTAGTATTTGGATCCTAGCAGGCCCCGGGGAGCTGTTTTTT
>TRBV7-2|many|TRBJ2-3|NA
CASSLGGSRADTQYF
TGTGCCAGCAGCTTAGGGGGAAGTAGAGCAGATACGCAGTATTTT
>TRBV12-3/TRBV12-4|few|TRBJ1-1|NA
CASSFHRREGAFF
TGTGCCAGCAGTTTCCATCGACGGGAGGGTGCTTTCTTT
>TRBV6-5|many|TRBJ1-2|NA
CASSPVRDYGYTF
TGTGCCAGCAGTCCCGTCAGGGACTATGGCTACACCTTC
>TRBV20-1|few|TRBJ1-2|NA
CSAQGPGRRANYGYTF
TGCAGTGCTCAAGGCCCCGGACGGAGGGCTAACTATGGCTACACCTTC
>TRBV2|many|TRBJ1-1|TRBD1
CASRDRGPRGTEAFF
TGTGCCAGCAGGGACAGGGGACCGAGGGGGACTGAAGCTTTCTTT
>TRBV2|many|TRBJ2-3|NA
CASSDGRTTDTQYF
TGTGCCAGCAGTGACGGCAGAACCACAGATACGCAGTATTTT
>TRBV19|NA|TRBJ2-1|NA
CASAESSYNEQFF
TGTGCCAGTGCTGAGAGCTCCTACAATGAGCAGTTCTTC
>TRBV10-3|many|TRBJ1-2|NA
CAISESGIGPYGYTF
TGTGCCATCAGTGAGTCGGGGATAGGGCCCTATGGCTACACCTTC
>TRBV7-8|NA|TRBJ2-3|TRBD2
CASSSGGSRWADTQYF
TGTGCCAGCAGCTCGGGCGGGAGCCGGTGGGCAGATACGCAGTATTTT
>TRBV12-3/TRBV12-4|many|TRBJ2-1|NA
CASSLGAVSYNEQFF
TGTGCCAGCAGTTTAGGGGCCGTCTCCTACAATGAGCAGTTCTTC
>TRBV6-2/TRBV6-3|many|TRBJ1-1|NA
CASTGRPGTEAFF
TGTGCCAGCACAGGGAGGCCGGGGACTGAAGCTTTCTTT
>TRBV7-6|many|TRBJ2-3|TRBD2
CASSPGGVGRITDTQYF
TGTGCCAGCAGCCCGGGGGGAGTAGGGCGAATCACAGATACGCAGTATTTT
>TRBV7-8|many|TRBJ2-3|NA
CASSLVGWQISTDTQYF
TGTGCCAGCAGCTTAGTGGGTTGGCAGATTAGCACAGATACGCAGTATTTT
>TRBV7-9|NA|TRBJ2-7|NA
CASSYRVGSEQYF
TGTGCCAGCAGCTACAGGGTGGGCAGCGAGCAGTACTTC
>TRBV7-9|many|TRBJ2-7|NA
CASSLKGSPEAYEQYF
TGTGCCAGCAGCTTAAAGGGATCCCCCGAAGCCTACGAGCAGTACTTC
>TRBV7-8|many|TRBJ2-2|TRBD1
CASSLATDREDTGELFF
TGTGCCAGCAGCTTAGCTACGGACAGGGAAGACACCGGGGAGCTGTTTTTT
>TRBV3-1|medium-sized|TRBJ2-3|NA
CASSQDLGTLTDTQYF
TGTGCCAGCAGCCAAGATCTGGGGACCCTCACAGATACGCAGTATTTT
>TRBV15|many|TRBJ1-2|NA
CATSRASTGPHRTF
TGTGCCACCAGCAGAGCCTCGACAGGACCCCACCGCACCTTC
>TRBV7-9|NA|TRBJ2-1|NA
CASSFQGGLDSEQFF
TGTGCCAGCAGCTTTCAAGGCGGGCTTGACAGTGAGCAGTTCTTC
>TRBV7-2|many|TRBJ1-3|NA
CASSLGPGPSGNTIYF
TGTGCCAGCAGCTTAGGGCCGGGTCCAAGTGGAAACACCATATATTTT
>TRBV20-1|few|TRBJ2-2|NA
CSARYGSWGGELFF
TGCAGTGCTAGATACGGGAGCTGGGGTGGGGAGCTGTTTTTT
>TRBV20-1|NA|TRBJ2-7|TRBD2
CSARAAGGYSREQYF
TGCAGTGCTAGAGCAGCGGGAGGATACTCGCGCGAGCAGTACTTC
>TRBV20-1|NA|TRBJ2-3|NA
CCASHGQTSTDTQYF
TGCTGTGCTAGCCACGGACAGACTAGCACAGATACGCAGTATTTT
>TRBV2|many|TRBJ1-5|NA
CASSESGGNQPQHF
TGTGCCAGCAGTGAATCTGGGGGGAATCAGCCCCAGCATTTT
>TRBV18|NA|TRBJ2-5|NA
CASSTFQETQYF
TGTGCCAGCTCAACCTTCCAAGAGACCCAGTACTTC
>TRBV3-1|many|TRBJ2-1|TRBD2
CASSPGLAVHNEQFF
TGTGCCAGCAGCCCTGGACTAGCGGTCCACAATGAGCAGTTCTTC
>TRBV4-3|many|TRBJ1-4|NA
CASSTTGRGNEKLFF
TGCGCCAGCAGCACTACAGGGAGGGGCAATGAAAAACTGTTTTTT
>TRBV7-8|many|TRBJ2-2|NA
CASSPRRPNTGELFF
TGTGCCAGCAGCCCGCGCCGGCCGAACACCGGGGAGCTGTTTTTT
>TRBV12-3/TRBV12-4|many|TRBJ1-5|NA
CASSAWVLNQPQHF
TGTGCCAGCAGTGCGTGGGTCTTGAATCAGCCCCAGCATTTT
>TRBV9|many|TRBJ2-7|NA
CASSVVGSDSYEQYF
TGTGCCAGCAGCGTAGTGGGGTCGGACTCCTACGAGCAGTACTTC
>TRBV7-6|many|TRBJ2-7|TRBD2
CASSYTSVSYEQYF
TGTGCCAGCAGTTACACTAGCGTCTCCTACGAGCAGTACTTC
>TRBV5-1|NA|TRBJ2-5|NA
CASSLKYPQETQYF
TGCGCCAGCAGCTTGAAGTACCCCCAAGAGACCCAGTACTTC
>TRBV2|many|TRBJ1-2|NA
CASSEKGWANYGYTF
TGTGCCAGCAGTGAAAAGGGTTGGGCTAACTATGGCTACACCTTC
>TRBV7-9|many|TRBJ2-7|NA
CASSLETYEQYF
TGTGCCAGCAGCTTAGAGACCTACGAGCAGTACTTC
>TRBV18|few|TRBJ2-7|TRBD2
CASSPLAGGPYEQYF
TGTGCCAGCTCACCACTAGCGGGAGGGCCATACGAGCAGTACTTC
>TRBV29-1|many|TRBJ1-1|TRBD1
CSVGQGGAEAFF
TGCAGCGTTGGACAGGGAGGCGCTGAAGCTTTCTTT
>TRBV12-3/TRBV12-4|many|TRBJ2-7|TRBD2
CASSFSAGGSYEQYF
TGTGCCAGCAGTTTTTCTGCGGGGGGCTCCTACGAGCAGTACTTC
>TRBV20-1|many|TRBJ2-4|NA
CSAPRSMSRVQYF
TGCAGTGCTCCTCGTTCTATGAGTCGCGTTCAGTACTTC
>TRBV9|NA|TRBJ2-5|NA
CASSVARGRETQYF
TGTGCCAGCAGCGTAGCGCGGGGGCGCGAGACCCAGTACTTC
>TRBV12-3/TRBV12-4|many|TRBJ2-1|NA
CASSPRAVNEQFF
TGTGCCAGCAGTCCGCGGGCAGTCAATGAGCAGTTCTTC
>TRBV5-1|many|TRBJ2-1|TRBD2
CASSLEVAGASDEQFF
TGCGCCAGCAGCTTGGAAGTGGCGGGAGCCTCCGATGAGCAGTTCTTC
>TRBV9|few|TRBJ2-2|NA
CASSAWGRGGELFF
TGTGCCAGCAGCGCCTGGGGGCGGGGCGGGGAGCTGTTTTTT
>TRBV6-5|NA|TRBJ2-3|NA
CASSTGLGADTQYF
TGTGCCAGCAGTACTGGCCTCGGAGCAGATACGCAGTATTTT
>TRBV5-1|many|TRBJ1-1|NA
CASSLASGMNTEAFF
TGCGCCAGCAGCTTGGCCTCAGGTATGAACACTGAAGCTTTCTTT
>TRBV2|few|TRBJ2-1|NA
CASSEVAGNNNEQFF
TGTGCCAGCAGTGAAGTGGCGGGAAATAACAATGAGCAGTTCTTC
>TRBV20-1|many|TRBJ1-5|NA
CSALVGYSNQPQHF
TGCAGTGCCCTTGTCGGATATAGCAATCAGCCCCAGCATTTT
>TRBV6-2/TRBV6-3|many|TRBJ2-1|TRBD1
CASRWTGTNEQFF
TGTGCCAGCAGGTGGACAGGGACGAATGAGCAGTTCTTC
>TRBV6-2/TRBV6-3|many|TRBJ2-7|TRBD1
CASSYSMGTGTHEQYF
TGTGCCAGCAGTTACTCGATGGGGACAGGGACCCACGAGCAGTACTTC
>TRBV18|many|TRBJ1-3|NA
CASSPSAAGNTIYF
TGTGCCAGCTCACCCTCGGCGGCTGGAAACACCATATATTTT
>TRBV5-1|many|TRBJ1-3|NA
CASSSVVGTRGNTIYF
TGCGCCAGCAGCTCTGTCGTGGGCACGAGAGGAAACACCATATATTTT
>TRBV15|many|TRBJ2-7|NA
CATSRDTVYEQYF
TGTGCCACCAGCAGAGATACGGTATACGAGCAGTACTTC
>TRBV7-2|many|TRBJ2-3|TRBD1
CASSSRTGSDTQYF
TGTGCCAGCAGCTCCCGGACAGGGTCAGATACGCAGTATTTT
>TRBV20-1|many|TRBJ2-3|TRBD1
CSPRDRFTDTQYF
TGCAGCCCCCGGGACAGGTTCACAGATACGCAGTATTTT
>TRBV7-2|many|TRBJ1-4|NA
CASSSPPSNEKLFF
TGTGCCAGCAGCTCCCCTCCGTCTAATGAAAAACTGTTTTTT
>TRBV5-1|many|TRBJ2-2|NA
CASSLKPYTGELFF
TGCGCCAGCAGCTTGAAGCCCTACACCGGGGAGCTGTTTTTT